This TCR beta chain was captured in a study of PD-1 blockade in classical Hodgkin lymphoma. Across the study: Nivolumab dosing for patients was 3 mg/kg, administered intravenously every 2 weeks. Study conclusions and caveats: By C4D1, CD4+ diversity increased significantly, especially in complete responders. The diversity seen at baseline in complete responders resembled that of newly diagnosed patients.

The repertoire was sequenced with immunoSEQ multiplex PCR; TCRdb's copy has only in-frame clones and lacks some. The sample holds tens of thousands of clones, about four fifths seen once. V gave up 4 bases and J gave up 0 bases, with 18 bases separating them. Per the germline V gene, CDR1 is SGHTA and CDR2 is FQGNSA. CDR3 size: 17 residues. A remark on this clone: Its target is not known.

Sample time point: cycle 4 day 1 (C4D1), after more than 5 weeks of nivolumab. Autologous stem cell transplantation was followed by relapse in every patient, and brentuximab vedotin exposure varied. The sample was peripheral blood mononuclear cells (PBMCs), taken before the fourth cycle of nivolumab. The V call is TRBV7-2, the J call TRBJ1-2, with D maybe TRBD1 (5 bases). The receptor was derived from a human donor with classical Hodgkin lymphoma. CDR3 amino acids: CASSSGQPGRANYGYTF. The CDR3 DNA is TGTGCCAGCAGCTCAGGTCAGCCGGGGCGAGCTAACTATGGCTACACCTTC.